This TCR beta chain was recovered during a study of T cells expressing NK-cell markers. Overall study: All TCR beta repertoires analysed originated from sorted CD3+CD56+NKG2C+, CD3+CD56+NKG2C- and CD3+CD56-NKG2C+ T cells. Study results and caveats: What remained unclear was the HCMV specificity of expanded NKG2C+ T cell clones. Leadership of the CD3+CD56-NKG2C+ fraction also belonged to these clonotypes in several donors.

The germline V gene has CDR1 MDHEN and CDR2 SYDVKM. This CDR3 region has 15 residues. TCRdb reprocessed the 5' RACE reads, keeping one entry per CDR3 protein, no DNA. Found here are some 450,000 distinct CDR3 sequences; the top ten clones hold 6% to 9.5%. Details on this clonotype: Its antigen is still unknown.

The clonotype comes from a woman aged 18-70 years in good health. Sequencing was performed on blood T cells: a sorted CD56 or NKG2C T cell subset, CD4+ or CD8+ T cells, or bulk PBMC T cells (not recorded which). The chain carries TRBV28 and TRBJ2-7; TCRdb's D call of TRBD1 is untestable without DNA. The CDR3 reads CASSLPQGGANEQYF.